What follows are 21 T cell receptor beta chains derived from one specimen sequenced in a study of human thymus T cells. Profiling relied on immunoSEQ multiplex PCR, and the TCRdb table lists in-frame clones only, not all of them. The data hold roughly 130,000 clones, with around 94% observed a single time. Thymus tissue for the work was resected from patients undergoing corrective heart surgery. The sample consisted of thymus tissue. The receptors originated from a boy under three years old with a congenital heart defect but otherwise immunologically healthy.

This chain connects TRBV30 to TRBJ2-2, with a weak D call TRBD2 (6 bases). The V gene lost 4 bases and the J gene lost 5 bases, with 23 bases spanning the gap. The CDR3 is 17 amino acids. The germline gives CDR1 GTSNPN, CDR2 SVGIG (reference sequence). CDR3 region: CAWNPCGAITGTGELFF. The CDR3 DNA sequence: TGTGCCTGGAACCCCTGCGGGGCAATCACGGGGACCGGGGAGCTGTTTTTT.

V gene TRBV5-6 combines with J gene TRBJ1-5; no reliable D call. The CDR3 is 16 amino acids. Per the germline V gene, CDR1 is SGHDT and CDR2 is YYEEEE. Trimming cost V 0 bases and J 0 bases, with 10 bases left between them. CDR3 bases: TGTGCCAGCAGCTTGGGCAGGCCCTATAGCAATCAGCCCCAGCATTTT. Protein product: CASSLGRPYSNQPQHF.

This rearrangement joins TRBV28 to TRBJ1-1; weak D call: TRBD1 (5 bases). V was pared by 2 bases and J by 8 bases, with 9 bases between. Germline CDR1 reads MDHEN; CDR2 reads SYDVKM. The CDR3 runs to 12 residues. The CDR3 sequence is CASSLINREAFF. CDR3 nucleotides: TGTGCCAGCAGTTTAATAAACAGGGAAGCTTTCTTT. Filled out from reference TRBV28 and TRBJ1-1, the complete variable domain reads DVKVTQSSRYLVKRTGEKVFLECVQDMDHENMFWYRQDPGLGLRLIYFSYDVKMKEKGDIPEGYSVSREKKERFSLILESASTNQTSMYLCASSLINREAFFGQGTRLTVV.

This chain joins TRBV11-2 and TRBJ1-4; D gene uncertain. The CDR3 contains 15 residues. Deletions cut 1 base from V and 5 bases from J, with 11 bases between. The germline CDR1 and CDR2 sequences are SGHAT and FQNNGV. In nucleotides, the CDR3 is TGTGCCAGCAGCTTAGGGCCCCCTCCGAATGAAAAACTGTTTTTT. This encodes CASSLGPPPNEKLFF.

This sequence joins TRBV5-1 and TRBJ1-1; the D is unclear. This CDR3 has 14 residues. V lost 1 base and J 1 base, leaving 8 bases between the germline ends. CDR1 SGHRS and CDR2 YFSETQ come from the germline V gene. The CDR3 reads CASSLNRGNTEAFF. DNA of the CDR3: TGCGCCAGCAGCTTGAACAGAGGGAACACTGAAGCTTTCTTT.

V is TRBV4-2 and J is TRBJ1-1; 10 bases fit TRBD1. Germline loops: CDR1 LGHNA, CDR2 YNFKEQ. The ends lost 0 bases at V and 1 base at J; junction bases unmatched: 5. This CDR3 is built from 17 residues. CDR3 nucleotides: TGTGCCAGCAGCCAAGATAGCCGGGACAGGGGGAACACTGAAGCTTTCTTT. Protein: CASSQDSRDRGNTEAFF.

The chain has TRBV5-4 and TRBJ2-7; tentatively, D is TRBD1 (6 bases). The CDR3 is 17 amino acids. Germline CDR1 and CDR2: SGHNT and YYREEE (reference sequence). V lost 4 bases, J lost 6 bases, and 26 bases lay in between. The CDR3 sequence: CASSPRAGGPAGAEQYF. The CDR3 coding sequence is TGTGCCAGCAGCCCCCGGGCTGGGGGCCCGGCCGGGGCCGAGCAGTACTTC.

The J gene is TRBJ2-1, the V gene TRBV28; 9 nucleotides line up with TRBD2. V lost 4 bases to trimming and J lost 1 base; unmatched junction nucleotides: 11. Per germline, CDR1 MDHEN and CDR2 SYDVKM. The CDR3 runs 18 residues. The CDR3 DNA sequence: TGTGCCAGCAGTTCGCCGGGTAGCGGGGGTTATTCCTACAATGAGCAGTTCTTC. Translated, it gives CASSSPGSGGYSYNEQFF. Based on the CDR3 plus reference TRBV28 and TRBJ2-1, the full variable domain is DVKVTQSSRYLVKRTGEKVFLECVQDMDHENMFWYRQDPGLGLRLIYFSYDVKMKEKGDIPEGYSVSREKKERFSLILESASTNQTSMYLCASSSPGSGGYSYNEQFFGPGTRLTVL.

The V and J genes are TRBV28 and TRBJ1-2; D is possibly TRBD1 (5 bases). This CDR3 spans 17 amino acids. The V end lost 4 bases, the J end lost 1 base, and 19 bases lay between the germline ends. Germline CDR1 MDHEN, CDR2 SYDVKM. Here the CDR3 reads CASSSTGDVPNNYGYTF. CDR3 coding DNA: TGTGCCAGCAGTTCTACGGGGGATGTTCCCAATAACTATGGCTACACCTTC.

There are a few counts of this clone. The chain joins TRBV30 to TRBJ1-1; 7 bases fit TRBD1. The CDR3 contains 11 residues. Trimming at V came to 7 bases and at J to 5 bases, leaving 4 bases not matched to a gene. Germline CDR1 reads GTSNPN; CDR2 reads SVGIG (reference sequence). The CDR3 loop is CAFTGETEAFF. CDR3 coding DNA: TGTGCCTTCACAGGGGAGACTGAAGCTTTCTTT.

This chain links TRBV5-1 with TRBJ2-3, with D possibly being TRBD2 (5 bases). The CDR3 loop spans 13 amino acids. V was cut by 0 bases and J by 8 bases, with 10 bases left in between. Germline loops: CDR1 SGHRS, CDR2 YFSETQ. The CDR3 DNA reads TGCGCCAGCAGCTTGGCCGGGGAAGGTACGCAGTATTTT. This encodes CASSLAGEGTQYF.

The rearrangement links TRBV7-2 to TRBJ2-7; D gene uncertain. Germline V gene data show CDR1 as SGHTA and CDR2 as FQGNSA. The CDR3 has 14 residues. V dropped 3 bases and J dropped 3 bases, with 12 bases sitting between them. This CDR3 is CASSFDGPVYEQYF. The DNA of the CDR3 is TGTGCCAGCAGCTTTGATGGCCCCGTCTACGAGCAGTACTTC.

The genes are TRBV4-3 and TRBJ2-2; maybe TRBD2 (5 bases). This CDR3 contains 16 residues. Germline V gene sequence: CDR1 LGHNA, CDR2 YSLEER. V was cut by 3 bases and J by 1 base, with 12 bases left in between. CDR3 coding DNA: TGCGCCAGCAGCCACGGTCCCGGGGAGAACACCGGGGAGCTGTTTTTT. Its protein is CASSHGPGENTGELFF.

The J gene is TRBJ2-7, the V gene TRBV23-1; the D is unclear. TRBV23-1 counts as an open reading frame of uncertain function. The ends were cut back, 7 bases at V and 3 bases at J, with 7 bases in the middle. This CDR3 region has 11 residues. CDR3 loop: CASNLVYEQYF. CDR3 nucleotide sequence: TGCGCCAGCAATCTCGTCTACGAGCAGTACTTC.

The chain has TRBV18 and TRBJ2-7; D is undetermined. The CDR3 spans 18 residues. V shed 3 bases and J shed 2 bases, with 23 bases lying between them. CDR1 KGHSH and CDR2 LQKENI come from the germline V gene. The CDR3 sequence: CASSPTPVATHPTYEQYF. The CDR3 DNA sequence: TGTGCCAGCTCACCCACCCCCGTGGCGACGCACCCAACCTACGAGCAGTACTTC.

V gene TRBV12-5 combines with J gene TRBJ2-3, with 16 bases identical to TRBD2. CDR3 length equals 20 residues. With 1 base clipped from V and 0 bases from J, the junction kept 7 bases outside the gene matches. Per germline, CDR1 LGHNT and CDR2 FRNRAP. In nucleotides, the CDR3 is TGTGCTAGTGGTTTGGCTCCCGGGACTAGCGGGGGGGCAAGCACAGATACGCAGTATTTT. This translates into CASGLAPGTSGGASTDTQYF.

This clone was observed a single time. The rearrangement links TRBV14 to TRBJ2-4, with D possibly TRBD2 on 6 matching bases. V was shortened by 1 base and J by 0 bases, with 10 bases between the two germline ends. The germline V gene encodes CDR1 SGHDN and CDR2 FVKESK. The CDR3 contains 16 residues. The CDR3 DNA reads as TGTGCCAGCAGCCAAGGGAGGGATTTAGCCAAAAACATTCAGTACTTC. This codes for CASSQGRDLAKNIQYF.

This chain joins TRBV10-2 and TRBJ2-5; 7 nucleotides align to TRBD2. V gave up 6 bases and J gave up 0 bases; unmatched junction bases: 7. The CDR3 has 15 residues. CDR1 is WSHSY and CDR2 is SAAADI in the germline V gene. CDR3: CASSPGLPNQETQYF. DNA for the CDR3: TGCGCCAGCAGCCCGGGACTACCAAACCAAGAGACCCAGTACTTC.

V gene TRBV19 combines with J gene TRBJ2-2; maybe TRBD2 (6 bases). The V end was cut by 2 bases, the J end by 0 bases, with 7 bases between. Looked up from germline, CDR1 is LNHDA and CDR2 is SQIVND (reference sequence). The CDR3 contains 15 residues. The CDR3 region is CASSIWGANTGELFF. In DNA form, the CDR3 reads TGTGCCAGTAGTATATGGGGGGCGAACACCGGGGAGCTGTTTTTT.

The gene calls are TRBV4-1 and TRBJ1-1; TRBD1 aligns across 9 bases. The CDR3 is 13 amino acids. Per the germline V gene, CDR1 is MGHRA and CDR2 is YSYEKL. J was trimmed by 8 bases and V by 4 bases; bases with no gene match: 5. DNA of the CDR3: TGCGCCAGCAGCCCTTCCGGGACAGGGGAAGCTTTCTTT. Its translation: CASSPSGTGEAFF.

The chain carries TRBV28 and TRBJ2-3; D unresolved. Trimming removed 6 bases from V and 0 bases from J, with 13 bases in between. CDR1 and CDR2 (germline): MDHEN, SYDVKM. The CDR3 runs to 15 residues. This CDR3 is CASSYAQSSTDTQYF. CDR3 DNA sequence: TGTGCCAGCAGCTATGCCCAATCTAGCACAGATACGCAGTATTTT. Full variable domain (rest looked up from reference TRBV28 and TRBJ2-3): DVKVTQSSRYLVKRTGEKVFLECVQDMDHENMFWYRQDPGLGLRLIYFSYDVKMKEKGDIPEGYSVSREKKERFSLILESASTNQTSMYLCASSYAQSSTDTQYFGPGTRLTVL.